The clone carrying this T cell receptor beta chain was seen just once. The data were obtained in a study of blood T cell repertoires in COVID-19. The germline V gene encodes CDR1 SGHRS and CDR2 YFSETQ. V was clipped by 4 bases and J by 6 bases, with 11 bases between them. The CDR3 is 14 amino acids. Only in-frame clones appear in the TCRdb table, and some are missing; sequencing was by immunoSEQ multiplex PCR. The data show roughly 310,000 clones, with roughly 90% seen just once and roughly 4% held by the top ten. The sequenced material came from peripheral blood. The receptor's source is a woman between 45 and 65 years old with active or convalescent COVID-19. The chain carries TRBV5-1 and TRBJ1-6; D gene uncertain. Here the CDR3 reads CASSPTRGNSPLHF. The CDR3 DNA is TGCGCCAGCAGCCCCACCCGGGGTAATTCACCCCTCCACTTT.